The 14 T cell receptor beta chains below all came from one sample that was sequenced in a study of cytomegalovirus exposure and HLA in healthy donors. The protocol was immunoSEQ multiplex PCR, while the TCRdb copy is restricted to in-frame clones and leaves out a portion. The sample shows 110,000 to 150,000 clones, about nine tenths of them seen only once. The sequenced sample was PBMCs. These TCRs come from a woman in her thirties in good health and CMV-seropositive.

The chain uses TRBV5-6 and TRBJ2-7; D is undetermined. The germline CDR1 and CDR2 sequences are SGHDT and YYEEEE. Trimming removed 0 bases at V and 4 bases at J, with 20 bases between. The CDR3 runs 17 residues. CDR3 DNA sequence: TGTGCCAGCAGCTTGGGCCCCGGTCGCCGTTACTTATACGAGCAGTACTTC. Its translation is CASSLGPGRRYLYEQYF.

This clone has a single count. The V call is TRBV29-1, the J call TRBJ2-1; weak D call: TRBD2 (6 bases). Germline V gene lookup returns CDR1 SQVTM and CDR2 ANQGSEA. This CDR3 is built from 11 residues. V shed 4 bases and J shed 8 bases, with 9 bases lying between them. The CDR3 sequence: CSVGLGHEQFF. The CDR3 DNA sequence: TGCAGCGTTGGACTAGGCCATGAGCAGTTCTTC.

The V call is TRBV5-6, the J call TRBJ1-2, with D uncertain. Germline V gene data show CDR1 as SGHDT and CDR2 as YYEEEE. V lost 2 bases and J lost 6, with 8 bases in between. The CDR3 is 12 amino acids. CDR3 loop: CASSFLRDGYTF. In DNA, the CDR3 is TGTGCCAGCAGCTTCTTACGGGATGGCTACACCTTC.

The chain links TRBV10-3 to TRBJ1-4, with 11 bases lining up with TRBD1. The V and J ends lost 6 bases and 7 bases, in that order; junction bases with no gene match: 4. The CDR3 consists of 14 residues. The germline V gene has CDR1 ENHRY and CDR2 SYGVKD. The CDR3 spells CAIRSGTGGEKLFF. CDR3 coding DNA: TGTGCCATCAGGTCCGGGACAGGGGGTGAAAAACTGTTTTTT.

The genes are TRBV19 and TRBJ1-2; TRBD1 matches at 7 bases. The CDR3 extends over 18 amino acids. After removal of 4 bases from V and 0 bases from J, the junction contained 14 bases not matched to a gene. Looked up from germline, CDR1 is LNHDA and CDR2 is SQIVND (reference sequence). The CDR3 region has the DNA TGTGCCAGTAGTACTAGACCGGGAGCCCAGGGGGCTAACTATGGCTACACCTTC. Translation: CASSTRPGAQGANYGYTF. The full variable domain, in which reference TRBV19 and TRBJ1-2 provide the parts outside the CDR3, is DGGITQSPKYLFRKEGQNVTLSCEQNLNHDAMYWYRQDPGQGLRLIYYSQIVNDFQKGDIAEGYSVSREKKESFPLTVTSAQKNPTAFYLCASSTRPGAQGANYGYTFGSGTRLTVV.

This chain joins TRBV6-1 and TRBJ2-1; TRBD1 aligns across 7 bases. Unmatched junction bases numbered 4, after V lost 6 bases and J lost 2 bases. Per germline, CDR1 MNHNS and CDR2 SASEGT. CDR3 length: 14 amino acids. The CDR3 bases are TGTGCCAGCAGCCGACAGGGTGCCTACAATGAGCAGTTCTTC. It translates to CASSRQGAYNEQFF.

The chain uses TRBV7-8 and TRBJ1-6, with D unresolved. This CDR3 region has 15 residues. V was pared by 2 bases and J by 4 bases, with 9 bases between. CDR1 SGHVS and CDR2 FQNEAQ come from the germline V gene. The chain's CDR3 is CASSLLSFYNSPLHF. The CDR3 DNA is TGTGCCAGCAGCTTACTCTCCTTTTATAATTCACCCCTCCACTTT.

The J gene is TRBJ2-7, the V gene TRBV7-8, with TRBD2 matching 8 bases. The germline CDR1 and CDR2 sequences are SGHVS and FQNEAQ. J was trimmed by 0 bases and V by 7 bases; bases with no gene match: 8. CDR3 size: 15 residues. The CDR3, as DNA: TGTGCCAGCACCCGGGGGGGCGGACCCTCCTACGAGCAGTACTTC. Translating gives CASTRGGGPSYEQYF.

This rearrangement joins TRBV5-8 to TRBJ2-7; 8 bases map to TRBD1. In germline, CDR1 is SGHTS, CDR2 YDEGEE. Trimming removed 5 bases from V and 4 bases from J; junction bases left unmatched: 11. This CDR3 has 15 residues. CDR3 nucleotide sequence: TGTGCCAGCAGTCTCGGACAGGGCAGATTGTACGAGCAGTACTTC. Its translation is CASSLGQGRLYEQYF.

The chain couples TRBV5-1 to TRBJ2-3; perhaps TRBD2 as D (6 bases). CDR1 and CDR2 (germline): SGHRS, YFSETQ. The CDR3 spans 15 residues. Trimming took off 0 bases at V and 1 base at J, with 9 bases between the two ends. The CDR3 DNA is TGCGCCAGCAGCTTGGCGGGAGCGCGCACAGATACGCAGTATTTT. This gives the protein CASSLAGARTDTQYF.

The chain employs TRBV15 and TRBJ2-7; D unclear. The CDR3 runs to 12 residues. V lost 0 bases and J lost 6, with 6 bases in between. Germline lookup yields CDR1 LNHNV and CDR2 YYDKDF (reference sequence). The CDR3 region is CATSRDTGEQYF. The CDR3 nucleotides read TGTGCCACCAGCAGAGATACTGGCGAGCAGTACTTC. Filled out from reference TRBV15 and TRBJ2-7, the complete variable domain reads DAMVIQNPRYQVTQFGKPVTLSCSQTLNHNVMYWYQQKSSQAPKLLFHYYDKDFNNEADTPDNFQSRRPNTSFCFLDIRSPGLGDTAMYLCATSRDTGEQYFGPGTRLTVT.

The V gene is TRBV2, the J gene TRBJ2-3, with 13 bases matching TRBD2. Germline V gene sequence: CDR1 SNHLY, CDR2 FYNNEI. Unmatched junction bases numbered 7, after V lost 6 bases and J lost 4 bases. The CDR3 loop spans 16 amino acids. CDR3 in amino acids: CASRALAGGPADTQYF. CDR3 DNA: TGTGCCAGCAGGGCACTAGCGGGAGGGCCCGCAGATACGCAGTATTTT.

There are a few counts of this clone. V and J are TRBV19 and TRBJ1-6, with 7 bases matching TRBD1. There are 15 residues in the CDR3. The junction had 9 bases not matched to a gene; V was cut back by 3 bases and J by 10 bases. Germline values: CDR1 LNHDA, CDR2 SQIVND (reference sequence). Here the CDR3 reads CASSISGTVGSPLHF. The CDR3, as DNA: TGTGCCAGTAGTATCTCCGGGACAGTGGGGTCACCCCTCCACTTT. The entire variable domain, with the rest obtained from reference TRBV19 and TRBJ1-6, is as follows: DGGITQSPKYLFRKEGQNVTLSCEQNLNHDAMYWYRQDPGQGLRLIYYSQIVNDFQKGDIAEGYSVSREKKESFPLTVTSAQKNPTAFYLCASSISGTVGSPLHFGNGTRLTVT.

The chain joins TRBV5-6 to TRBJ2-3; 8 nucleotides align to TRBD2. This CDR3 is 13 amino acids long. Germline trimming cut 4 bases from V and 15 bases from J; bases unmatched to any gene: 13. Germline-derived CDR1 and CDR2 are SGHDT and YYEEEE. The DNA of the CDR3 is TGTGCCAGCAGCCCTATGGTTAGCGGGGCCCCTTATTTT. Protein product: CASSPMVSGAPYF.